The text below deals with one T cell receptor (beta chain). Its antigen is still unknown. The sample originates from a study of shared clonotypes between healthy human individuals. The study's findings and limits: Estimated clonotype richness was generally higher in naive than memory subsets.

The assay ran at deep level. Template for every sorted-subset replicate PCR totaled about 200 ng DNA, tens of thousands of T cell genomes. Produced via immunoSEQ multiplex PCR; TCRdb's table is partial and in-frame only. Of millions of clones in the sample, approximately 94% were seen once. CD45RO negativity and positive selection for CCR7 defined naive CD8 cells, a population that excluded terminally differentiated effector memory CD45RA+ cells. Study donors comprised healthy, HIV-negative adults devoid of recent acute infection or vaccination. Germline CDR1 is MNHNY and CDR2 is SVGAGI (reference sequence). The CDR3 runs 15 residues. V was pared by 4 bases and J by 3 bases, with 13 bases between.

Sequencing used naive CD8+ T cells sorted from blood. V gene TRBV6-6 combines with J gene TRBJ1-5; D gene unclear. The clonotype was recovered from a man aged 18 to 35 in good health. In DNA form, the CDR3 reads TGTGCCAGCAGTTGGTCCCCAGGACCCAATCAGCCCCAGCATTTT. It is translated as CASSWSPGPNQPQHF.